What follows is one TCR beta chain and its context. What this receptor recognizes is not known. Qualities for individual bases were not recorded, and no much larger clone is one base off. Receptors were amplified or captured by PCR. Reads for this sample came from an Illumina HiSeq 2500. To normalize quantification of the TCRbeta repertoire, the TCR libraries were built with molecular barcoding that relied on unique molecular identifiers. TCRdb applied fastp at Q25 and MiXCR to the public reads, then kept only in-frame beta chains. Each entry is one CDR3 protein sequence, shown with its most common DNA and genes. This sample gives about 300,000 distinct CDR3 sequences in total; less than 9.5% of them show up just once. The ten largest clones take up approximately 9.6% of the sample. CDR1 is given as DFQATT and CDR2 as SNEGSKA, both from the germline V gene (reference sequence). V gives up 1 base and J gives up 1 base, and the segment between their germline ends measures 10 bases. The CDR3 covers 14 residues, taking in both the cysteine and the phenylalanine. The sequence is cut down to CDR3 DNA, 42 bases in frame from base 1.

Explained via the paper, the treatment or condition label denotes: allogeneic hematopoietic cell transplantation with graft depleted of TCRalphabeta T cells and CD19 B cells. Transplant recipients were children who received TCRalphabeta/CD19-depleted allogeneic hematopoietic cell grafts. The sample belongs to a study of T-cell reconstitution after alpha-beta-depleted transplantation in children (dated by TCRdb to the mid-2010s). Broadly, across the study: T-cell immune reconstitution after TCRalphabeta/CD19-depleted allogeneic hematopoietic cell transplantation in children was quantitatively tracked in the study by means of TCR repertoire profiling. Broader findings and caveats from the paper: Over the following months the frequencies of hyperexpanded clones went down, and after one year T-cell counts and TCRbeta diversity were mostly credited to newly produced T cells. Apparently early alphabetaT-cell count recovery about two months after transplant reportedly relied on only several hundred rapidly expanded clones derived from non-depleted graft cells. In some patients, the high TCRbeta diversity seen at day 60 was put down to recipient T cells and intrathymic progenitors that had survived conditioning.

The sequence links TRBV20-1 to TRBJ1-1; the D gene identity is not certain. Sequencing was performed on peripheral blood, taken 360 days after TCRalphabeta/CD19-depleted stem cell transplant. This clonotype was sampled from a female patient aged 2-15 years who had a stem cell transplant for Fanconi anemia, so the T cells may come from the graft donor. CDR3 protein: CSARGSRENTEAFF. The base sequence is TGCAGTGCTAGAGGTTCGCGAGAGAACACTGAAGCTTTCTTT.